This TCR beta chain stems from a study of cytomegalovirus exposure and HLA in healthy donors. As concerns this clone: The antigen remains unidentified.

General study points: V- and J-gene trimming in TCR beta was tied to a missense DCLRE1C variant by an analysis performed later. The later analysis indicated that the majority of CMV-associated TCR beta chains appeared HLA-restricted. Follow-up analysis found HLA locus-dependent TCR association rates, highest for DRB1 and lowest for HLA-C. Accounts indicate the classifier identified cytomegalovirus status with strong specificity and sensitivity.

The CDR3 contains 14 residues. V lost 5 bases and J 1 base, leaving 10 bases between the germline ends. Germline V gives CDR1 SGDLS, CDR2 YYNGEE. Both 60 Vbeta primers and 13 Jbeta primers went into the PCR. Data came from immunoSEQ multiplex PCR; TCRdb stores just in-frame clones and leaves some out. The data contain 95,000 to 100,000 clones, around 85% of them singletons. This chain connects TRBV9 to TRBJ1-5, with a weak D call TRBD1 (5 bases). Sequenced material: PBMCs. The source is a man aged 30-40 years in good health and CMV-seronegative. The CDR3, as DNA: TGTGCCAGCAGTTCGGACACCAGCAATCAGCCCCAGCATTTT. It encodes CASSSDTSNQPQHF.